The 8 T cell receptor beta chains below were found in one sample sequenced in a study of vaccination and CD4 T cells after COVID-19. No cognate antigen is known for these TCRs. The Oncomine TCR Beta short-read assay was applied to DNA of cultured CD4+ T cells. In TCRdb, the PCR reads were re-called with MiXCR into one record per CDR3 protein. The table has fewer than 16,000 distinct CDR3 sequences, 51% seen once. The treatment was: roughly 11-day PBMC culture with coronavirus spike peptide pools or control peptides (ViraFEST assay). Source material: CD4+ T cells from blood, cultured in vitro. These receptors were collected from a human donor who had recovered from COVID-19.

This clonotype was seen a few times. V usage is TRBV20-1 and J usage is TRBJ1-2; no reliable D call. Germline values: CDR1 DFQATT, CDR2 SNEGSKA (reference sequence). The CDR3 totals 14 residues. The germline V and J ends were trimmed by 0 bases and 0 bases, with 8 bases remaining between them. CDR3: CSARDRGSNYGYTF. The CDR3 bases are TGCAGTGCTAGAGATCGTGGGTCTAACTATGGCTACACCTTC.

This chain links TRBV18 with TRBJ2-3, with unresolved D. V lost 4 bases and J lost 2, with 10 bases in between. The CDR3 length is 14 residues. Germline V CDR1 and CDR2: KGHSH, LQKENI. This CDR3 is CASSLRTVTDTQYF. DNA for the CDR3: TGTGCCAGCTCACTACGGACGGTCACAGATACGCAGTATTTT.

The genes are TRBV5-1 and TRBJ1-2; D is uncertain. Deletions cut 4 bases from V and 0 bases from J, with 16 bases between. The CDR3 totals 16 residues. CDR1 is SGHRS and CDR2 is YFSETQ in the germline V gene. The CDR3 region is CASSPRVESSNYGYTF. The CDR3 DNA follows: TGCGCCAGCAGCCCCCGTGTGGAGTCCTCTAACTATGGCTACACCTTC.

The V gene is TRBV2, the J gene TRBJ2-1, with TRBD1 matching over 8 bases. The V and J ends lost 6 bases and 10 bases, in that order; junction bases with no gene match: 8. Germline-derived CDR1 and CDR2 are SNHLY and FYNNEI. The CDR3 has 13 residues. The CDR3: CASRGQARGEQFF. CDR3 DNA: TGTGCCAGCAGGGGACAGGCTAGGGGAGAGCAGTTCTTC.

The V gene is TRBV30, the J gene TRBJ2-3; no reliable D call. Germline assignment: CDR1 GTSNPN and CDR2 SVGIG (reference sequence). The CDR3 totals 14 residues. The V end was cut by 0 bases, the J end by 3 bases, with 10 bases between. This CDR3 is CAWSVGPTTDTQYF. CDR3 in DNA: TGTGCCTGGAGTGTAGGACCAACAACAGATACGCAGTATTTT.

The CDR3 region is CASSLMSGGNSPLHF. The CDR3 DNA sequence: TGTGCCAGCAGCTTAATGTCAGGGGGCAATTCACCCCTCCACTTT. The chain carries TRBV7-3 and TRBJ1-6; 8 bases are a match to TRBD1. Looked up from germline, CDR1 is SGHTA and CDR2 is FQGTGA. Germline trimming cut 1 base from V and 7 bases from J; bases unmatched to any gene: 3. The CDR3 covers 15 residues.

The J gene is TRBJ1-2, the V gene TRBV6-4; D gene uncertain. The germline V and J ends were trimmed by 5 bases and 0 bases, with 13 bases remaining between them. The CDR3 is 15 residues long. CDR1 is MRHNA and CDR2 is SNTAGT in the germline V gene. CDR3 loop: CASSLSTLANYGYTF. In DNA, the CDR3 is TGTGCCAGCAGTCTTTCAACGTTAGCTAACTATGGCTACACCTTC.

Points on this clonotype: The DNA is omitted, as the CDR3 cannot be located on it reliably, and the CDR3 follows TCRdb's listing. The CDR3 loop is CISAPEAGAGQPGGQETQYF. The gene calls are TRBV7-5 and TRBJ2-5; the table's D call TRBD1 went unverified against the DNA. TRBV7-5 is given as a pseudogene. The CDR3 is 20 residues long, counting both termini.